Below, 14 T cell receptor beta chains from the same sample are listed, as sequenced in a study of early T cells in non-severe SARS-CoV-2 infection. TCRdb re-called the 5' RACE reads through MiXCR, storing one row per CDR3 protein. The sample gives approximately 62,000 distinct CDR3 sequences, around 13% of which show up once; 4.4% is in the top ten. The sequencing sample was made of whole blood. These receptors were obtained from an adult who was a healthcare worker with PCR-confirmed SARS-CoV-2 infection or an uninfected control (not recorded which).

This clonotype has only a few counts. This chain uses TRBV30 with TRBJ2-2, with 10 bases that match TRBD2. V dropped 0 bases and J dropped 6; count of bases not matched to a gene: 7. This CDR3 is built from 16 residues. Germline loops: CDR1 GTSNPN, CDR2 SVGIG (reference sequence). The chain's CDR3 is CAWSVLAGVGPGELFF. DNA of the CDR3: TGTGCCTGGAGTGTCCTAGCGGGGGTTGGACCCGGGGAGCTGTTTTTT. The full variable domain, rest sourced from reference TRBV30 and TRBJ2-2, is SQTIHQWPATLVQPVGSPLSLECTVEGTSNPNLYWYRQAAGRGLQLLFYSVGIGQISSEVPQNLSASRPQDRQFILSSKKLLLSDSGFYLCAWSVLAGVGPGELFFGEGSRLTVL.

V usage is TRBV14 and J usage is TRBJ2-7, with 8 bases matching TRBD1. The length of the CDR3 is 14 residues. V lost 4 bases, J lost 0 bases, and 2 bases stayed unmatched. Per the germline V gene, CDR1 is SGHDN and CDR2 is FVKESK. CDR3 in amino acids: CASSPGQGSYEQYF. The CDR3 DNA reads as TGTGCCAGCAGCCCCGGACAGGGCTCCTACGAGCAGTACTTC.

The sample holds many counts of this clonotype. The chain employs TRBV7-9 and TRBJ2-7; 8 nucleotides match TRBD2. The CDR3 length is 16 residues. Germline lookup yields CDR1 SEHNR and CDR2 FQNEAQ (reference sequence). V was clipped by 5 bases and J by 0 bases; unmatched bases: 9. CDR3 DNA: TGTGCCAGCAGCCACGTAGCGGGGATCTTCTCCTACGAGCAGTACTTC. The encoded protein is CASSHVAGIFSYEQYF.

This clonotype was found many times. V gene TRBV5-1 combines with J gene TRBJ2-2; the D gene is possibly TRBD1 (5 bases). Trimming removed 5 bases at V and 1 base at J, with 6 bases between. This CDR3 comprises 13 residues. Germline CDR1 is SGHRS and CDR2 is YFSETQ. The CDR3, as DNA: TGCGCCAGCAGAGGACAGAACACCGGGGAGCTGTTTTTT. This codes for CASRGQNTGELFF.

About this clonotype: Without the conserved terminal phenylalanine or tryptophan, this CDR3 likely stems from a read error. This chain connects TRBV6-2 or TRBV6-3 to TRBJ2-3; 7 nucleotides line up with TRBD1. Germline CDR1 and CDR2: MNHEY and SVGEGT. V dropped 4 bases and J dropped 2; count of bases not matched to a gene: 9. The CDR3 has 16 amino acids. For the CDR3, the DNA is TGTGCCAGCAGTTTGATAGGACAGGTGGACACAGATACGCAGTATCTT. Translation gives CASSLIGQVDTDTQYL.

This clonotype was seen repeatedly, ten times or more. The V call is TRBV5-1, the J call TRBJ2-4, with 9 bases matching TRBD1. The V segment lost 3 bases and the J segment 7 bases; nucleotides outside the gene matches: 2. Germline CDR1 is SGHRS and CDR2 is YFSETQ. The CDR3 extends over 13 amino acids. CDR3 region: CASSSGQGNIQYF. For the CDR3, the DNA is TGCGCCAGCAGCTCCGGACAGGGGAACATTCAGTACTTC.

The table lists this clonotype with many counts. The chain uses TRBV14 and TRBJ2-1; unclear D gene. The CDR3 has 16 residues. The germline V gene encodes CDR1 SGHDN and CDR2 FVKESK. Trimming took off 1 base at V and 8 bases at J, with 18 bases between the two ends. The CDR3 loop is CASSQARRLSRDEQFF. CDR3 in DNA: TGTGCCAGCAGCCAAGCGCGACGGCTGTCTCGGGATGAGCAGTTCTTC.

This clonotype was seen more than once but under ten times. This chain links TRBV29-1 with TRBJ2-3; possible D gene TRBD2, 6 bases. This CDR3 has 12 residues. V lost 8 bases and J lost 4, with 13 bases in between. CDR1 and CDR2 (germline): SQVTM, ANQGSEA. The chain's CDR3 is CSSRLGSDTQYF. The DNA for the CDR3 is TGCAGCTCTAGACTAGGGTCAGATACGCAGTATTTT.

The sample holds many counts of this clonotype. The chain joins TRBV6-2 or TRBV6-3 to TRBJ2-5; D ambiguous. Trimming removed 0 bases from V and 7 bases from J, with 12 bases in between. The CDR3 spans 14 residues. Germline CDR1 MNHEY, CDR2 SVGEGT. Written as DNA, the CDR3 is TGTGCCAGCAGTTACTCGTGGAAAACACCGACCCAGTACTTC. The encoded protein is CASSYSWKTPTQYF.

This clonotype was observed at least ten times. The genes are TRBV29-1 and TRBJ1-2; 7 bases fit TRBD1. V lost 3 bases and J lost 0; bases outside the gene matches: 7. The CDR3 extends over 15 amino acids. Germline values: CDR1 SQVTM, CDR2 ANQGSEA. CDR3 sequence reads: CSVERGQTTNYGYTF. Written as DNA, the CDR3 is TGCAGCGTTGAGAGGGGACAGACTACTAACTATGGCTACACCTTC.

The chain has TRBV10-3 and TRBJ1-3, with 7 bases aligning to TRBD1. The V segment lost 2 bases and the J segment 16 bases; nucleotides outside the gene matches: 11. Germline V gene data show CDR1 as ENHRY and CDR2 as SYGVKD. The CDR3 length is 13 residues. The CDR3 region is CAISELVQGQLYF. The DNA for the CDR3 is TGTGCCATCAGTGAGCTTGTCCAGGGACAGTTGTATTTT.

This clonotype was counted many times. The gene calls are TRBV29-1 and TRBJ2-3, with unresolved D. The CDR3 totals 11 residues. Trimming pared 0 bases from V and 6 bases from J, leaving 4 bases between. CDR1 and CDR2 (germline): SQVTM, ANQGSEA. This CDR3 is CSVEEYDTQYF. CDR3 sequence (DNA): TGCAGCGTTGAAGAGTACGATACGCAGTATTTT.

This clonotype was seen a few times. The rearrangement links TRBV11-2 to TRBJ1-1; a possible D gene is TRBD1 (5 bases). The CDR3 has 14 amino acids. Germline CDR1 SGHAT, CDR2 FQNNGV. The V end lost 1 base, the J end lost 4 bases, and 10 bases lay between the germline ends. The CDR3 is CASSLATGTTEAFF. DNA of the CDR3: TGTGCCAGCAGCTTAGCTACGGGGACCACTGAAGCTTTCTTT.

The table lists this clonotype with a few counts. The genes are TRBV5-1 and TRBJ2-7; TRBD1 matches 8 bases. Germline V gives CDR1 SGHRS, CDR2 YFSETQ. The CDR3 runs 12 residues. Trimming cost V 3 bases and J 6 bases; bases outside gene matches: 2. CDR3 sequence (DNA): TGCGCCAGCAGCTATGGACAGGGCGAGCAGTACTTC. Translation gives CASSYGQGEQYF.